Below, one TCR beta chain is given with its context. PCR involved 60 Vbeta and 13 Jbeta primers. Some clones are missing from TCRdb's copy, which holds only in-frame ones; the method was immunoSEQ multiplex PCR. The sample has around 130,000 clones, more than 75% seen once; the top ten hold 1.8%. The data are from a study of cytomegalovirus exposure and HLA in healthy donors. This clonotype originated in a middle-aged man in good health and CMV-seronegative. The specimen was PBMCs.

The chain's CDR3 is CASSANSPNTGELFF. CDR3 DNA sequence: TGTGCCAGCAGTGCAAACAGTCCGAACACCGGGGAGCTGTTTTTT. The V call is TRBV2, the J call TRBJ2-2; D unresolved. The length of the CDR3 is 15 residues. V was shortened by 4 bases and J by 0 bases, with 9 bases between the two germline ends. Germline lookup yields CDR1 SNHLY and CDR2 FYNNEI.